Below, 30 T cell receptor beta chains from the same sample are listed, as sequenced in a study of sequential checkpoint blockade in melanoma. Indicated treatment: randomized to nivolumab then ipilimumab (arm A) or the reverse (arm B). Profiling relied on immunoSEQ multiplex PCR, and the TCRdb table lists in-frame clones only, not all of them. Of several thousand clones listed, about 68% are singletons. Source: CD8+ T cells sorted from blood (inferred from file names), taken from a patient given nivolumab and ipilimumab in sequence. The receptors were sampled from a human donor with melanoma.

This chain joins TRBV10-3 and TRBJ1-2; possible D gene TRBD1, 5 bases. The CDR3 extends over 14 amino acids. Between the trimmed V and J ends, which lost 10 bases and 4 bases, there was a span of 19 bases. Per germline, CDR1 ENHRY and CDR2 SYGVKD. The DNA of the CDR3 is TGTGCCAGCAGCAGCGTGGGGGGGTCCTATGGCTACACCTTC. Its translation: CASSSVGGSYGYTF.

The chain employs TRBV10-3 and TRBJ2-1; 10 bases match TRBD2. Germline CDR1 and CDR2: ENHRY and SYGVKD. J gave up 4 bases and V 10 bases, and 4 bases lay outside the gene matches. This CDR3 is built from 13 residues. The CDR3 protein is CATGTSEYNEQFF. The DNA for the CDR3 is TGTGCCACTGGGACTAGCGAATACAATGAGCAGTTCTTC.

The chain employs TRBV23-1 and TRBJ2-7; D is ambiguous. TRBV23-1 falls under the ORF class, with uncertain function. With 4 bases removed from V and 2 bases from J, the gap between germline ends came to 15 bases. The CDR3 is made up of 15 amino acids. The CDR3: CASSLRKQTPYEQYF. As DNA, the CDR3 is TGCGCCAGCAGTCTTCGCAAGCAGACACCCTACGAGCAGTACTTC.

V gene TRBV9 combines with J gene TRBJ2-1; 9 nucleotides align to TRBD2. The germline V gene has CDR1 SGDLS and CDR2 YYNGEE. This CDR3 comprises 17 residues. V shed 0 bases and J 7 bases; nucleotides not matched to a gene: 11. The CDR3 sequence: CASSVGIGAGGQNEQFF. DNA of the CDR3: TGTGCCAGCAGCGTAGGGATCGGTGCGGGGGGGCAGAATGAGCAGTTCTTC.

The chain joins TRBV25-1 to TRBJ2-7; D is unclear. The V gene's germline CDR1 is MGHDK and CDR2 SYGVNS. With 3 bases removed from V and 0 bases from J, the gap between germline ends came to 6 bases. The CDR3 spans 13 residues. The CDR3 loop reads CASSDGSSYEQYF. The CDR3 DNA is TGTGCCAGCAGTGATGGCAGCTCCTACGAGCAGTACTTC.

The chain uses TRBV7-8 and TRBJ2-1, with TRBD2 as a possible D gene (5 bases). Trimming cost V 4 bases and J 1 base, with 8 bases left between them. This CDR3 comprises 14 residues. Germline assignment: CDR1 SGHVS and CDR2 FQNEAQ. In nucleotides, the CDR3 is TGTGCCAGCAGCTATCGGGGTTCCTACAATGAGCAGTTCTTC. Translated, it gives CASSYRGSYNEQFF.

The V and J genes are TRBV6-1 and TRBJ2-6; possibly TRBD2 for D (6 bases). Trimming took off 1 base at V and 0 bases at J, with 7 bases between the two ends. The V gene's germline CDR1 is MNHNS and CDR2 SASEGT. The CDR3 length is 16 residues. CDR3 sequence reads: CASSEVGGSGANVLTF. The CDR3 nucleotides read TGTGCCAGCAGTGAAGTGGGGGGCTCTGGGGCCAACGTCCTGACTTTC.

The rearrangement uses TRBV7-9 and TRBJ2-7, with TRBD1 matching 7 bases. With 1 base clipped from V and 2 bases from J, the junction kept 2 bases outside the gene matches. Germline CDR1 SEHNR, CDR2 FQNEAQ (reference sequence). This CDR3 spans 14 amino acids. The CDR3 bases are TGTGCCAGCAGCTTAGGGACAGGCACCTACGAGCAGTACTTC. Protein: CASSLGTGTYEQYF.

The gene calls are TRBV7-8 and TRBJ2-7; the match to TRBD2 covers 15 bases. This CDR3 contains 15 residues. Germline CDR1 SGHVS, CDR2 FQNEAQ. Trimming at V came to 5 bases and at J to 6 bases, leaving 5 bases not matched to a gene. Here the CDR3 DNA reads TGTGCCAGCAGCCCGAGGACTAGCGGGAGGGTCGAGCAGTACTTC. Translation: CASSPRTSGRVEQYF.

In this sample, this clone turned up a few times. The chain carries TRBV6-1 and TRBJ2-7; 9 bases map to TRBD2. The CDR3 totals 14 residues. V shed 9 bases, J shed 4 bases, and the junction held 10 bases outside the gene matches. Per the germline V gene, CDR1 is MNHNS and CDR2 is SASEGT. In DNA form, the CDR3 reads TGTGCCAGTCTCCCCGCGGGAGGGAGGTACGAGCAGTACTTC. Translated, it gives CASLPAGGRYEQYF.

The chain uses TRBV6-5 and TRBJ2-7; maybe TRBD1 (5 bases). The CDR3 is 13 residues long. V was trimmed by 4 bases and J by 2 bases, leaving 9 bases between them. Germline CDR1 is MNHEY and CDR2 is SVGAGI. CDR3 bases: TGTGCCAGCAGTTTGATGGACACCTACGAGCAGTACTTC. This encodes CASSLMDTYEQYF.

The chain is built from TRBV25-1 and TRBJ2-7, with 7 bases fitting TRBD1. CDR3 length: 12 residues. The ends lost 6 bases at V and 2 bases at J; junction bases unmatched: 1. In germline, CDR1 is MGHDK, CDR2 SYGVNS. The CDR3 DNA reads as TGTGCCAGCAGGGGACAGACCTACGAGCAGTACTTC. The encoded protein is CASRGQTYEQYF.

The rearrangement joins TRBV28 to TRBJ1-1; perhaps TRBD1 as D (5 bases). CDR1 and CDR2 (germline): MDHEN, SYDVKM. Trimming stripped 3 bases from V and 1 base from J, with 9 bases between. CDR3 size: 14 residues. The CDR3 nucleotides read TGTGCCAGCAGTTTCCCGGACACGAACACTGAAGCTTTCTTT. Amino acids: CASSFPDTNTEAFF.

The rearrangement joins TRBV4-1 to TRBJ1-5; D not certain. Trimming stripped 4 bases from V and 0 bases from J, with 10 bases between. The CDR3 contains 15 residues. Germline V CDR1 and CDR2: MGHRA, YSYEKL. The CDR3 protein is CASSLRQNSNQPQHF. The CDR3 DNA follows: TGCGCCAGCAGCCTTCGCCAGAATAGCAATCAGCCCCAGCATTTT.

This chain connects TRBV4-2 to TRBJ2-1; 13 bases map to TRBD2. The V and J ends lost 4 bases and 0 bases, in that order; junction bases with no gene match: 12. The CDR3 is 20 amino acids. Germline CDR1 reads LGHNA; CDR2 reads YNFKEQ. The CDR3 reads CASSRHGLAGARSSYNEQFF. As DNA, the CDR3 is TGTGCCAGCAGCCGCCACGGACTAGCGGGGGCCAGGAGCTCCTACAATGAGCAGTTCTTC.

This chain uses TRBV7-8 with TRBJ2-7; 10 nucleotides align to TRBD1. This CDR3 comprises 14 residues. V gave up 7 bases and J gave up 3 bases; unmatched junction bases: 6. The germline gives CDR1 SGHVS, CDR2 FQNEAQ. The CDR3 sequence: CASTQTGGFYEQYF. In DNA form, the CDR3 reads TGTGCCAGCACCCAGACAGGGGGCTTCTACGAGCAGTACTTC.

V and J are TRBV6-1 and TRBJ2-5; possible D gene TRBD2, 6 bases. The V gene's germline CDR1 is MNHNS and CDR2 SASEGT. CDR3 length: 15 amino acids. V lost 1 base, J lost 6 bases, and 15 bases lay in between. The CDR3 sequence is CASSEDVEGLKTQYF. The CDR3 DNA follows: TGTGCCAGCAGTGAAGATGTGGAGGGGCTCAAGACCCAGTACTTC.

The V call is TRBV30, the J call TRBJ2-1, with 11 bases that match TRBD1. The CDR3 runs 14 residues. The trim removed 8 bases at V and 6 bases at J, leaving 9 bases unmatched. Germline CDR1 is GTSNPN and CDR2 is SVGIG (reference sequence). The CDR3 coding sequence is TGTGCCGCCCCCGGGACAGGGGGAAGCAATGAGCAGTTCTTC. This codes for CAAPGTGGSNEQFF.

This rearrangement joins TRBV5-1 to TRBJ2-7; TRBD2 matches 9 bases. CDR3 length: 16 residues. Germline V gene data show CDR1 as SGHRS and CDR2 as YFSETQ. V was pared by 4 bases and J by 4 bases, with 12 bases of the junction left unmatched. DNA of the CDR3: TGCGCCAGCAGCCAAGAGGAGGGTAGCGGGAGTTACGAGCAGTACTTC. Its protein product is CASSQEEGSGSYEQYF.

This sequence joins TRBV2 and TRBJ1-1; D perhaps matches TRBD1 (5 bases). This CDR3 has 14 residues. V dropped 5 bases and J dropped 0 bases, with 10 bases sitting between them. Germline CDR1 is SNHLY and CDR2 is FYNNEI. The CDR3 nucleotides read TGTGCCAGCAGTCCAGGGAGGATGAACACTGAAGCTTTCTTT. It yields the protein CASSPGRMNTEAFF.

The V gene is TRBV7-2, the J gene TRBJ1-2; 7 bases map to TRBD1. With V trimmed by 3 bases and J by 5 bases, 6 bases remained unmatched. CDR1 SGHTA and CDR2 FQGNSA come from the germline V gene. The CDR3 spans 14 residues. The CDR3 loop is CASSFPGTDYGYTF. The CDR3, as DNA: TGTGCCAGCAGCTTTCCCGGGACAGATTATGGCTACACCTTC.

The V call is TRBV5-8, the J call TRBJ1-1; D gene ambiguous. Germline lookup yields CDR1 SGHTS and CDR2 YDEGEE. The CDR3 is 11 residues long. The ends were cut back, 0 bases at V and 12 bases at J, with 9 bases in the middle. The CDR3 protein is CASSLVPRTFF. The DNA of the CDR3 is TGTGCCAGCAGCTTGGTCCCGAGGACTTTCTTT. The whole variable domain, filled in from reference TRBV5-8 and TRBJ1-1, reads EAGVTQSPTHLIKTRGQQATLRCSPISGHTSVYWYQQALGLGLQFLLWYDEGEERNRGNFPPRFSGRQFPNYSSELNVNALELEDSALYLCASSLVPRTFFGQGTRLTVV.

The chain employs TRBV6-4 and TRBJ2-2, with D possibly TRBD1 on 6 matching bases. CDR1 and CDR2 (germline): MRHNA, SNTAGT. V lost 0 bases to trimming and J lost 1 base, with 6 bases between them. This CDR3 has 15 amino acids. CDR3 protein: CASSDSQGNTGELFF. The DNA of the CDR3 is TGTGCCAGCAGTGACTCACAGGGGAACACCGGGGAGCTGTTTTTT.

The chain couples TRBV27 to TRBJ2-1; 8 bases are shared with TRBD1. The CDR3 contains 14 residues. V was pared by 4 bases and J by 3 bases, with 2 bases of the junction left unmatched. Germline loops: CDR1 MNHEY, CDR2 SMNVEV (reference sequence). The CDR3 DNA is TGTGCCAGCAGTTCAGGGGGCATCTACAATGAGCAGTTCTTC. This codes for CASSSGGIYNEQFF.

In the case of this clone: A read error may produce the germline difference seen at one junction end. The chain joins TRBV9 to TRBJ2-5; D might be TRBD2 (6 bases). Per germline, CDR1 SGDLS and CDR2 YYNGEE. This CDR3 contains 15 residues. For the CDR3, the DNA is TGTGCCAGCAGCCCACCACGGGGGTGGGGAGAGACCCAGCACTTC. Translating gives CASSPPRGWGETQHF.

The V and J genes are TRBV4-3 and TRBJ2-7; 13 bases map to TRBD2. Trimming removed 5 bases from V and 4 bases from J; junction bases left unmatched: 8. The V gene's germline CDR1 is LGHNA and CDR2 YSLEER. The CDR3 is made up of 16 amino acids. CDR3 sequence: CASSSSGTSGIYEQYF. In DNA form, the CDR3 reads TGCGCCAGCAGCTCTAGTGGGACTAGCGGGATTTACGAGCAGTACTTC.

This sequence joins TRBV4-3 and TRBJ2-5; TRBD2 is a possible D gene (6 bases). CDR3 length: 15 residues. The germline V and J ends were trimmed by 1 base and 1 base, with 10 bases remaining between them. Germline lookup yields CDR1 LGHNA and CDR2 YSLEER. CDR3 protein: CASSQVGGTQETQYF. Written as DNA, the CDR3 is TGCGCCAGCAGCCAAGTAGGCGGGACCCAAGAGACCCAGTACTTC.

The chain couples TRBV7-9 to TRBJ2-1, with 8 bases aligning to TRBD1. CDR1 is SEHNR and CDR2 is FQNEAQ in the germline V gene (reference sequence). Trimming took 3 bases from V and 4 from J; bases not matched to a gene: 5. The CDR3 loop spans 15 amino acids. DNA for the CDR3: TGTGCCAGCAGCTTGGGGACAGGTGATTACAATGAGCAGTTCTTC. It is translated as CASSLGTGDYNEQFF.

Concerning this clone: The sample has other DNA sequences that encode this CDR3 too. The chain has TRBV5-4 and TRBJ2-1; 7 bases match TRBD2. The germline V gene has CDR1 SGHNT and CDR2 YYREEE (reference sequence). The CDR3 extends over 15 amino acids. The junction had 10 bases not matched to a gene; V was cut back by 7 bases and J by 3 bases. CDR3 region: CASPAGTGGYNEQFF. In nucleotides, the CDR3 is TGTGCCAGCCCAGCTGGGACGGGGGGCTACAATGAGCAGTTCTTC. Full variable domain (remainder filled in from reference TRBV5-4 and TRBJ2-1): ETGVTQSPTHLIKTRGQQVTLRCSSQSGHNTVSWYQQALGQGPQFIFQYYREEENGRGNFPPRFSGLQFPNYSSELNVNALELDDSALYLCASPAGTGGYNEQFFGPGTRLTVL.

The CDR3 loop reads CASRGTGDEKLFF. The CDR3 DNA reads TGTGCCAGTAGGGGGACAGGGGATGAAAAACTGTTTTTT. The rearrangement links TRBV19 to TRBJ1-4; 10 bases are a match to TRBD1. Germline CDR1 is LNHDA and CDR2 is SQIVND (reference sequence). The trim removed 6 bases at V and 6 bases at J, leaving 1 base unmatched. CDR3 size: 13 residues.